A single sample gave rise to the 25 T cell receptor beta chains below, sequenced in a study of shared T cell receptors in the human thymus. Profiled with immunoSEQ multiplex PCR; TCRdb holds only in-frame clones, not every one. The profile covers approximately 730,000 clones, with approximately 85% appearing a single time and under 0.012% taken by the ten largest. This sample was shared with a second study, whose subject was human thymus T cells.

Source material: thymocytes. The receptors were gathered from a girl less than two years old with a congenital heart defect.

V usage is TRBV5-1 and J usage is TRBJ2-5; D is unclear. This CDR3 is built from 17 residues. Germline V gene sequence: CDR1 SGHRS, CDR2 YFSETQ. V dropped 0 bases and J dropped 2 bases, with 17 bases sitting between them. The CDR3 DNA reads TGCGCCAGCAGCTTGGCCGGCGAAGCGATCAAACAAGAGACCCAGTACTTC. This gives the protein CASSLAGEAIKQETQYF.

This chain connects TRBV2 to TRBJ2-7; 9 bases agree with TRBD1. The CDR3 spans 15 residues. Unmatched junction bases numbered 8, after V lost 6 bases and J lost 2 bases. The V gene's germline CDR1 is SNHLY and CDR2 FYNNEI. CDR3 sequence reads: CASSQGGQGTYEQYF. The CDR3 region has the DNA TGTGCCAGCAGCCAAGGAGGACAGGGGACCTACGAGCAGTACTTC.

The CDR3 here is CASRSRGDYGYTF. The CDR3 DNA is TGTGCCAGCAGAAGCAGGGGAGACTATGGCTACACCTTC. The chain has TRBV6-1 and TRBJ1-2, with D perhaps TRBD1 (6 bases). The CDR3 totals 13 residues. Germline CDR1 and CDR2: MNHNS and SASEGT. V lost 6 bases to trimming and J lost 3 bases, with 11 bases between them.

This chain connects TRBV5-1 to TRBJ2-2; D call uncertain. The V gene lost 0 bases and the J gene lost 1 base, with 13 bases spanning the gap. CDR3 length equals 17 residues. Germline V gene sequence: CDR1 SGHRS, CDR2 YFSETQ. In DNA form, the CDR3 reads TGCGCCAGCAGCTTGGGACGCCAGGCACAGAACACCGGGGAGCTGTTTTTT. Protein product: CASSLGRQAQNTGELFF.

CDR3 DNA sequence: TGTGCCAGCAGCGTGGCCCCTGGTCAGCCCCAGCATTTT. This translates into CASSVAPGQPQHF. This rearrangement joins TRBV9 to TRBJ1-5; D is uncertain. The CDR3 spans 13 residues. The germline V and J ends were trimmed by 2 bases and 6 bases, with 9 bases remaining between them. Germline lookup yields CDR1 SGDLS and CDR2 YYNGEE.

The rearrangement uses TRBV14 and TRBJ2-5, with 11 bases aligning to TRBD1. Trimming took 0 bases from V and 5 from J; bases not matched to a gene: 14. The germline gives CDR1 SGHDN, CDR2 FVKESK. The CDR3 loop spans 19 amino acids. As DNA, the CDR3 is TGTGCCAGCAGCCAAGACCTGGTGTCTAGCGGGGACAGGGGGGAGACCCAGTACTTC. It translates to CASSQDLVSSGDRGETQYF.

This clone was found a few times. CDR3 amino acids: CASSQEPRGTGDLYTF. The DNA for the CDR3 is TGTGCCAGCAGCCAAGAACCGCGAGGGACAGGGGACCTCTACACCTTC. The chain joins TRBV14 to TRBJ1-2; 10 bases map to TRBD1. This CDR3 spans 16 amino acids. Per germline, CDR1 SGHDN and CDR2 FVKESK. Trimming at V came to 0 bases and at J to 10 bases, leaving 11 bases not matched to a gene.

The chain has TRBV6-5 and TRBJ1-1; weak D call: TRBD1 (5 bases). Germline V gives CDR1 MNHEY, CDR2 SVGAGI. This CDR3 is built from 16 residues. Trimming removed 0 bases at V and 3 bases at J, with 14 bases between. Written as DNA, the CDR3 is TGTGCCAGCAGTTACTCGAGGAGGGGCTGGGACACTGAAGCTTTCTTT. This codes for CASSYSRRGWDTEAFF.

This CDR3 is CASSYAPGLRVYGYTF. The DNA for the CDR3 is TGTGCCAGCAGTTACGCCCCGGGGTTGCGGGTCTATGGCTACACCTTC. The chain carries TRBV6-6 and TRBJ1-2; D gene uncertain. Germline-derived CDR1 and CDR2 are MNHNY and SVGAGI (reference sequence). The CDR3 runs 16 residues. V gave up 2 bases and J gave up 4 bases, with 17 bases separating them.

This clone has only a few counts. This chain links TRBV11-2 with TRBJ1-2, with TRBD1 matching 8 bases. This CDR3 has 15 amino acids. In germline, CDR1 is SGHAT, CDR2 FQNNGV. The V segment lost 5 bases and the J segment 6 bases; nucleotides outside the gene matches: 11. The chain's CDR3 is CASSPGQGKAHGYTF. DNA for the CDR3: TGTGCCAGCAGCCCCGGACAGGGCAAAGCCCATGGCTACACCTTC.

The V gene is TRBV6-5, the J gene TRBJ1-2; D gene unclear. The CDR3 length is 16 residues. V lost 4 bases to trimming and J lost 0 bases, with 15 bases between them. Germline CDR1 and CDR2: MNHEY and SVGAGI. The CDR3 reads CASSFDRESSNYGYTF. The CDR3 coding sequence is TGTGCCAGCAGTTTTGATCGGGAATCCTCTAACTATGGCTACACCTTC.

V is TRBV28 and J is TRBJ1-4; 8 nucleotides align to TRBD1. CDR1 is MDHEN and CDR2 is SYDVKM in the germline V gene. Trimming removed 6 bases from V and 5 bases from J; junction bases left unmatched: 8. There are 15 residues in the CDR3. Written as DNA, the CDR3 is TGTGCCAGCAGCCTAGAGCAGGGGGCGAATGAAAAACTGTTTTTT. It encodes CASSLEQGANEKLFF.

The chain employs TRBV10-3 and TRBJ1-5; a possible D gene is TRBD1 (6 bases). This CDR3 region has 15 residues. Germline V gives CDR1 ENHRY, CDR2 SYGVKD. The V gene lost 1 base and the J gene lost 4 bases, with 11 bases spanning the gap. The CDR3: CAISEFGQGNQPQHF. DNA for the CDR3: TGTGCCATCAGTGAGTTCGGCCAGGGGAATCAGCCCCAGCATTTT.

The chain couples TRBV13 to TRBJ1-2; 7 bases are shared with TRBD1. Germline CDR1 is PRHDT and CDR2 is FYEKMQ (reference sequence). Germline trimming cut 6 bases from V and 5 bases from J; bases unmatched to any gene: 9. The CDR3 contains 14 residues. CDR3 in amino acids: CASRPEGGPYGYTF. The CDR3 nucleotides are TGTGCCAGCAGGCCAGAAGGGGGCCCGTATGGCTACACCTTC.

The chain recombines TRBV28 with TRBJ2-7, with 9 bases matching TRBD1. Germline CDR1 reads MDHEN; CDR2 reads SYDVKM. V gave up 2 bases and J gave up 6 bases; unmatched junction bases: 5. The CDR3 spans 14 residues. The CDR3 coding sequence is TGTGCCAGCAGTTTAGGGACAGGGAATGTCGAGCAGTACTTC. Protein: CASSLGTGNVEQYF.

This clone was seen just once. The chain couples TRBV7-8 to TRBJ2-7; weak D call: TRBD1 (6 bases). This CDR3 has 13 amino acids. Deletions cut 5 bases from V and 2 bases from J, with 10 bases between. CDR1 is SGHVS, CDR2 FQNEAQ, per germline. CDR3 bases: TGTGCCAGCAGCCCAGGGGAGCCCTACGAGCAGTACTTC. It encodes CASSPGEPYEQYF.

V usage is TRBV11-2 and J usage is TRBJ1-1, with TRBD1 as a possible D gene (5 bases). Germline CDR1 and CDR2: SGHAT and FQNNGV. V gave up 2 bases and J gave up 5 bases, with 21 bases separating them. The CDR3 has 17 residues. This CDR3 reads CASSLFAREDLSTEAFF. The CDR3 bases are TGTGCCAGCAGCTTATTTGCCAGGGAGGATCTATCGACTGAAGCTTTCTTT.

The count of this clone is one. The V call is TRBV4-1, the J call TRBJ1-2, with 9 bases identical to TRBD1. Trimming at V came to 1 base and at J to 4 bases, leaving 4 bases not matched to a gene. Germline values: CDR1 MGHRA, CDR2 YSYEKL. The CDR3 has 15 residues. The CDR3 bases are TGCGCCAGCAGCCAAGGGGACAGGGCCCCCTATGGCTACACCTTC. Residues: CASSQGDRAPYGYTF.

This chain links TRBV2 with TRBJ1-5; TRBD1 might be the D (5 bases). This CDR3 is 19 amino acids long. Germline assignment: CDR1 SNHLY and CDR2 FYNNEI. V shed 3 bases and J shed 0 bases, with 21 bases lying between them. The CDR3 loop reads CASSDSSWGGSVSNQPQHF. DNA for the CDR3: TGTGCCAGCAGTGATTCCTCGTGGGGGGGGTCGGTTAGCAATCAGCCCCAGCATTTT.

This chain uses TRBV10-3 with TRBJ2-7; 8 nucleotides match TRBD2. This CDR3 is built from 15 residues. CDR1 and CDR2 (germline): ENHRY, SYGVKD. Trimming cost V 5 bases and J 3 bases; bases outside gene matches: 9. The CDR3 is CAISSVAGPNYEQYF. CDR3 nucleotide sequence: TGTGCCATCAGTTCGGTAGCGGGGCCGAACTACGAGCAGTACTTC.

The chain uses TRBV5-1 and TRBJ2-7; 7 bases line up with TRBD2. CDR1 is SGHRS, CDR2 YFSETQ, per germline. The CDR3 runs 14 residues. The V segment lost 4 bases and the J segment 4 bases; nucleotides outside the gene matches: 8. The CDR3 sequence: CASSPGGRGYEQYF. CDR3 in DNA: TGCGCCAGCAGCCCCGGGGGGAGGGGTTACGAGCAGTACTTC. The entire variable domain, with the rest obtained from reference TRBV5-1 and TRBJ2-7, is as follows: KAGVTQTPRYLIKTRGQQVTLSCSPISGHRSVSWYQQTPGQGLQFLFEYFSETQRNKGNFPGRFSGRQFSNSRSEMNVSTLELGDSALYLCASSPGGRGYEQYFGPGTRLTVT.

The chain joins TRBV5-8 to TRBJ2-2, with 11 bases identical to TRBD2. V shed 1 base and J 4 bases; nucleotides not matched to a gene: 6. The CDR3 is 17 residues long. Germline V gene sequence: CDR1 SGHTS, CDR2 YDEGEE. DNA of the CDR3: TGTGCCAGCAGCTTGCCCGGACTAGCGGGCCTCACCGGGGAGCTGTTTTTT. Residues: CASSLPGLAGLTGELFF.

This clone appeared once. In DNA form, the CDR3 reads TGTGCCAGCAGCTTAGGGACAGCAGGATTCACTGAAGCTTTCTTT. The encoded protein is CASSLGTAGFTEAFF. The chain is built from TRBV7-9 and TRBJ1-1, with D possibly being TRBD1 (6 bases). Trimming cost V 1 base and J 4 bases, with 13 bases left between them. The germline CDR1 and CDR2 sequences are SEHNR and FQNEAQ (reference sequence). The CDR3 extends over 15 amino acids.

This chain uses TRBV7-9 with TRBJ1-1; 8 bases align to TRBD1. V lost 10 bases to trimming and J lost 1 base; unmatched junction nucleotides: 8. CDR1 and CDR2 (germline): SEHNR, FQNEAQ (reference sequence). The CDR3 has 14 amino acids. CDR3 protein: CATRTGPGNTEAFF. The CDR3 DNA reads TGTGCCACGAGGACAGGGCCCGGGAACACTGAAGCTTTCTTT. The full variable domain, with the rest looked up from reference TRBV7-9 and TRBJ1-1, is DTGVSQNPRHKITKRGQNVTFRCDPISEHNRLYWYRQTLGQGPEFLTYFQNEAQLEKSRLLSDRFSAERPKGSFSTLEIQRTEQGDSAMYLCATRTGPGNTEAFFGQGTRLTVV.

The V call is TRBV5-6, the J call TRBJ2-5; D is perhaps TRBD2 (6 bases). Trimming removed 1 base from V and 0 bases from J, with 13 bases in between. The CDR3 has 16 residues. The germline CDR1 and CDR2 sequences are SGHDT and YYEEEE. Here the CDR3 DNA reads TGTGCCAGCAGCTTGAGTCAGGAGGGGTACCAAGAGACCCAGTACTTC. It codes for CASSLSQEGYQETQYF.